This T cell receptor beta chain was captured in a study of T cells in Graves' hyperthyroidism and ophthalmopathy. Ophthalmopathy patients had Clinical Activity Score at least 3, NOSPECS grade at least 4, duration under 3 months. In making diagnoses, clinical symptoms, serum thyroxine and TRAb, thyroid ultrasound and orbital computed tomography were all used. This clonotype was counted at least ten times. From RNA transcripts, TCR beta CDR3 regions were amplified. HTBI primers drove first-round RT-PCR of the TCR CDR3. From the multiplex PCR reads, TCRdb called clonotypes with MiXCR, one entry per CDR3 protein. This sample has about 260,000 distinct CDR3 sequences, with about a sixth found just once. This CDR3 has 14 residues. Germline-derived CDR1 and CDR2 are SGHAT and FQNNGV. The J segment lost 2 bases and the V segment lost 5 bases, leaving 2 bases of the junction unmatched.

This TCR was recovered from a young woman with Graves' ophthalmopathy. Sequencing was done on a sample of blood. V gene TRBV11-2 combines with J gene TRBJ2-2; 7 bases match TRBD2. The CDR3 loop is CASSQGLNTGELFF. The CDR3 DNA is TGTGCCAGCAGCCAGGGACTAAACACCGGGGAGCTGTTTTTT.